This entry lists 15 T cell receptor beta chains sequenced from one sample in a study of human CD4 T cells and Enterobacteriaceae. Assay used: immunoSEQ multiplex PCR; TCRdb lists only in-frame clones, some missing. The repertoire holds fewer than 35,000 clones, approximately 78% seen once, with around 0.88% in the top ten. The memory gate held CD4+ cells that were not CD45RA+CCR7+CD95- naive cells, over 95% pure. Sequenced input: memory CD4+ T cells from blood. Source of these receptors: a human donor in good health.

The chain is built from TRBV6-4 and TRBJ2-3; either TRBD1 or TRBD2 may fit D (5 bases each). The germline V gene has CDR1 MRHNA and CDR2 SNTAGT. CDR3 length equals 15 residues. The V and J ends lost 5 bases and 3 bases respectively, with 15 bases between them. CDR3 bases: TGTGCCAGCAGTTTAAGACTGGGGGATACAGATACGCAGTATTTT. Translation gives CASSLRLGDTDTQYF.

The CDR3 DNA reads TGTGCCAGTATGGGGCAGGGTTATCAGCCCCAGCATTTT. This translates into CASMGQGYQPQHF. The chain recombines TRBV19 with TRBJ1-5, with TRBD1 as a possible D gene (5 bases). Germline CDR1 reads LNHDA; CDR2 reads SQIVND (reference sequence). This CDR3 is built from 13 residues. The V end lost 7 bases, the J end lost 5 bases, and 12 bases lay between the germline ends.

Sample share makes this clone medium-sized. The chain employs TRBV19 and TRBJ2-7; D unresolved. This CDR3 spans 16 amino acids. Germline V gives CDR1 LNHDA, CDR2 SQIVND (reference sequence). The V and J ends lost 2 bases and 2 bases respectively, with 16 bases between them. In DNA form, the CDR3 reads TGTGCCAGTAGTATACTGTTTGGCCTGAGGACCTACGAGCAGTACTTC. Amino acid sequence: CASSILFGLRTYEQYF.

This chain links TRBV6-1 with TRBJ1-5, with D maybe TRBD1 (5 bases). The CDR3 has 13 amino acids. V lost 5 bases and J lost 7, with 12 bases in between. Germline CDR1 and CDR2: MNHNS and SASEGT. This chain's CDR3 is CASSSHGGQPQHF. The CDR3 coding sequence is TGTGCCAGCAGTTCCCACGGGGGACAGCCCCAGCATTTT.

The chain links TRBV2 to TRBJ2-1; D is unclear. Trimming took off 4 bases at V and 7 bases at J, with 14 bases between the two ends. The CDR3 length is 14 residues. CDR1 SNHLY and CDR2 FYNNEI come from the germline V gene. CDR3 residues: CASSAGFYGNEQFF. In DNA, the CDR3 is TGTGCCAGCAGTGCTGGCTTCTACGGGAATGAGCAGTTCTTC. The full variable domain, its missing parts supplied by reference TRBV2 and TRBJ2-1, is EPEVTQTPSHQVTQMGQEVILRCVPISNHLYFYWYRQILGQKVEFLVSFYNNEISEKSEIFDDQFSVERPDGSNFTLKIRSTKLEDSAMYFCASSAGFYGNEQFFGPGTRLTVL.

The chain combines TRBV15 with TRBJ2-5; 7 bases line up with TRBD2. Germline V gives CDR1 LNHNV, CDR2 YYDKDF (reference sequence). This CDR3 comprises 15 residues. V dropped 1 base and J dropped 7; count of bases not matched to a gene: 9. The CDR3 region is CATSRGSAGEGTQYF. The CDR3 DNA reads as TGTGCCACCAGCAGAGGGTCGGCCGGGGAGGGGACCCAGTACTTC.

The chain is built from TRBV7-2 and TRBJ2-7, with D perhaps matching TRBD2 (5 bases). This CDR3 has 15 residues. V shed 4 bases and J shed 2 bases, with 15 bases lying between them. Germline-derived CDR1 and CDR2 are SGHTA and FQGNSA. CDR3 region: CASSYRMAGPYEQYF. As DNA, the CDR3 is TGTGCCAGCAGCTACCGGATGGCGGGCCCCTACGAGCAGTACTTC.

The chain is built from TRBV4-2 and TRBJ2-1; 9 bases map to TRBD1. Germline CDR1 reads LGHNA; CDR2 reads YNFKEQ. Trimming at V came to 1 base and at J to 8 bases, leaving 6 bases not matched to a gene. There are 15 residues in the CDR3. CDR3 amino acids: CASSQGGQGIHEQFF. Written as DNA, the CDR3 is TGTGCCAGCAGCCAAGGGGGACAGGGTATCCATGAGCAGTTCTTC.

This clone has just a few counts. V and J are TRBV6-1 and TRBJ1-2; perhaps TRBD1 as D (5 bases). The CDR3 loop spans 13 amino acids. CDR1 is MNHNS, CDR2 SASEGT, per germline. V was cut by 6 bases and J by 8 bases, with 16 bases left in between. The CDR3 DNA reads TGTGCCAGCAGAGAACAGGACGGAGCAGGCTACACCTTC. It encodes CASREQDGAGYTF.

This chain joins TRBV7-8 and TRBJ2-3; D not resolved. The germline V gene has CDR1 SGHVS and CDR2 FQNEAQ. The V end was cut by 2 bases, the J end by 0 bases, with 12 bases between. The CDR3 extends over 16 amino acids. CDR3 residues: CASSLLPIGSTDTQYF. The DNA for the CDR3 is TGTGCCAGCAGCTTACTTCCCATTGGTAGCACAGATACGCAGTATTTT.

This chain joins TRBV9 and TRBJ1-4; D possibly corresponds to TRBD1 (6 bases). Trimming removed 0 bases at V and 4 bases at J, with 13 bases between. The CDR3 consists of 16 residues. In germline, CDR1 is SGDLS, CDR2 YYNGEE. The CDR3 nucleotides are TGTGCCAGCAGCGTAGGGGCACAGGGTGTTAATGAAAAACTGTTTTTT. Amino acid sequence: CASSVGAQGVNEKLFF.

The chain couples TRBV15 to TRBJ1-5, with 12 nucleotides matching TRBD1. The V segment lost 5 bases and the J segment 2 bases; nucleotides outside the gene matches: 4. The V gene's germline CDR1 is LNHNV and CDR2 YYDKDF (reference sequence). This CDR3 region has 16 residues. In DNA, the CDR3 is TGTGCCACCAGCTTAGGGACAGGGGGCGGCAATCAGCCCCAGCATTTT. Translated: CATSLGTGGGNQPQHF.

The chain couples TRBV28 to TRBJ2-5; 10 bases line up with TRBD2. The V gene end was trimmed by 3 bases and the J gene end by 7 bases; junction bases not matched to a gene: 8. This CDR3 is 15 amino acids long. CDR1 MDHEN and CDR2 SYDVKM come from the germline V gene. CDR3 region: CASSLRTSGGRTQYF. The CDR3 DNA reads TGTGCCAGCAGTTTGAGGACTAGCGGCGGTAGGACCCAGTACTTC.

This chain uses TRBV4-1 with TRBJ1-2; 11 positions match TRBD1. Germline V gives CDR1 MGHRA, CDR2 YSYEKL. Losses at the gene ends were 4 bases for V and 2 bases for J; bases not matched to a gene: 3. CDR3 size: 15 residues. CDR3 nucleotide sequence: TGCGCCAGCAGCCCAAGGACAGGGGGCAACTATGGCTACACCTTC. As protein: CASSPRTGGNYGYTF.

The gene calls are TRBV12-5 and TRBJ2-7; D is unresolved. Trimming left V 7 bases short and J 2 bases short, with 12 bases between. Germline assignment: CDR1 LGHNT and CDR2 FRNRAP. This CDR3 is 13 amino acids long. CDR3 DNA sequence: TGTGCTAGTGCCCCGGACGGAACCTACGAGCAGTACTTC. Its protein product is CASAPDGTYEQYF.